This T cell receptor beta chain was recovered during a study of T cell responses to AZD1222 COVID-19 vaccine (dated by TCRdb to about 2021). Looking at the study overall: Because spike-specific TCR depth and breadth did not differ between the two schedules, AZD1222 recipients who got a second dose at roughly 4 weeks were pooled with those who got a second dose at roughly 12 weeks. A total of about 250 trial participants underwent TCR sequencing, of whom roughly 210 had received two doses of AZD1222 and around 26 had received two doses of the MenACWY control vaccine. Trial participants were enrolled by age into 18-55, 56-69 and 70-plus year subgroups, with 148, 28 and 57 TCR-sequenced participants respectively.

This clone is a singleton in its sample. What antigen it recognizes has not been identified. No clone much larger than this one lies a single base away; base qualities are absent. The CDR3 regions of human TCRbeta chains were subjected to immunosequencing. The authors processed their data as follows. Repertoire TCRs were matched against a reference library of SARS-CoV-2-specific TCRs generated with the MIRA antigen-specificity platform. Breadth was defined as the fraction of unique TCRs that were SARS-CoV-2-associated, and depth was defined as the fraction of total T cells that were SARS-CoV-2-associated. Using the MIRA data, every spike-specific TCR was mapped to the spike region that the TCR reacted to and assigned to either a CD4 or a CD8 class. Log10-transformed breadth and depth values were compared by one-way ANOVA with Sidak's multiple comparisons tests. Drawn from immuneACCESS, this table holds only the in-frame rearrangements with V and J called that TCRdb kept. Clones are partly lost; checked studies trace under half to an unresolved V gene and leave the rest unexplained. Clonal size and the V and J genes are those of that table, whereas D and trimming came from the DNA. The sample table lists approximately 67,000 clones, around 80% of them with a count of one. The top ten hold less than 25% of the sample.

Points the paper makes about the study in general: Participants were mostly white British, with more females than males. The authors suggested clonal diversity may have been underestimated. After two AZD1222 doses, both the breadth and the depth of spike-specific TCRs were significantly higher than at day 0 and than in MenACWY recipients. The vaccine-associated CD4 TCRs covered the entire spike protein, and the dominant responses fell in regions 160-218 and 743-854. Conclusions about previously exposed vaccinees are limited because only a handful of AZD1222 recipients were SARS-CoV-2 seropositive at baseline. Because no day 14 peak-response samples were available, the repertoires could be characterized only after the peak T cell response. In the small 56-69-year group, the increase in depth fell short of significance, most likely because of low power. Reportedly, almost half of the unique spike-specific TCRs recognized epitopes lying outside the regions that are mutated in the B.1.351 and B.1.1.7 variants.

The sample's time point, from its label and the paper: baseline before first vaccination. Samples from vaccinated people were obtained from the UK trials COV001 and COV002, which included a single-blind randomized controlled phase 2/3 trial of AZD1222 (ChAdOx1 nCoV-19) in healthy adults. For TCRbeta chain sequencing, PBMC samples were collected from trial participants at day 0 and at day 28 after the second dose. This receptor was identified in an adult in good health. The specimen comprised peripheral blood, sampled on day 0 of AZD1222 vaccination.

The DNA is as follows: TGTGCCAGCAGCCACTCTTCACAGGGCTACGAGCAGTACTTC. This is translated as CASSHSSQGYEQYF. The rearranged chain carries TRBV4-2 and TRBJ2-7; tentative D gene TRBD1, with 6 bases matching. The germline V gene supplies CDR1 LGHNA and CDR2 YNFKEQ. The junction shows trimming of 3 bases on V and 3 bases on J, plus 12 bases between the germline ends. The CDR3 measures 14 amino acids from cysteine to phenylalanine. CDR3 DNA is the only sequence kept; it has 42 bases, read in frame from the first base.